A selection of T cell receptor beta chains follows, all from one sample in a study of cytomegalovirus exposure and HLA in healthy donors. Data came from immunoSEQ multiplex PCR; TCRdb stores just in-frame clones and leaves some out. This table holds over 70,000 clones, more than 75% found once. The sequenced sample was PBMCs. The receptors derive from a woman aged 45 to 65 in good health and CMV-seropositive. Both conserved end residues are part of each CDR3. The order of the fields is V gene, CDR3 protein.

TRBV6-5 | CASSYGRGTEAFF
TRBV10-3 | CAINQGETDTQYF
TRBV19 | CASSIDPGQPPNEKLFF
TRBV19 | CASSMVAGVGNEQFF
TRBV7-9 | CASSSPGQGARGYTF
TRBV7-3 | CASSPPGQGYGYTF
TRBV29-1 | CSVQQGSVNEQFF
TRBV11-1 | CASSFMSSGNTIYF
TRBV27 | CASSGRLGNQPQHF
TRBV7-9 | CASSPRNRGTYNEQFF